Listed here are 7 T cell receptor beta chains from one sample, sequenced in a study of radiotherapy plus CTLA-4 blockade in lung cancer. Measured with immunoSEQ multiplex PCR; TCRdb has only the in-frame clones, and not every one. The table includes 50,000 to 65,000 clones, 77% detected once. The source material was peripheral blood, sampled from a patient treated with radiotherapy plus ipilimumab. The receptors here all came from a human donor with non-small cell lung cancer who had a partial response to radiotherapy plus ipilimumab.

This chain uses TRBV28 with TRBJ1-3; 7 bases align to TRBD1. This CDR3 is 15 amino acids long. V was pared by 7 bases and J by 6 bases, with 12 bases of the junction left unmatched. Germline CDR1 reads MDHEN; CDR2 reads SYDVKM. CDR3 region: CASTPVDRQANTIYF. In DNA form, the CDR3 reads TGTGCCAGCACCCCCGTGGACAGGCAAGCAAACACCATATATTTT.

This clone showed up just a few times. V gene TRBV7-6 combines with J gene TRBJ2-7, with 12 bases fitting TRBD2. Germline V gene data show CDR1 as SGHVS and CDR2 as FNYEAQ. With 2 bases clipped from V and 2 bases from J, the junction kept 13 bases outside the gene matches. The CDR3 runs 19 residues. The chain's CDR3 is CASSLSPSSGGARTYEQYF. CDR3 bases: TGTGCCAGCAGCTTATCCCCCTCTAGCGGGGGGGCCCGAACCTACGAGCAGTACTTC.

The chain combines TRBV5-6 with TRBJ1-2; perhaps TRBD1 as D (5 bases). The CDR3 totals 11 residues. V dropped 4 bases and J dropped 10 bases, with 11 bases sitting between them. Per the germline V gene, CDR1 is SGHDT and CDR2 is YYEEEE. CDR3 in amino acids: CASSQGLFYTF. CDR3 nucleotide sequence: TGTGCCAGCAGCCAGGGACTATTCTACACCTTC.

At least ten counts were recorded for this clone. The V gene is TRBV10-3, the J gene TRBJ2-7; D not certain. V was pared by 2 bases and J by 4 bases, with 6 bases between. This CDR3 region has 12 residues. CDR1 is ENHRY, CDR2 SYGVKD, per germline. Written as DNA, the CDR3 is TGTGCCATCAGTGAGGACTCGTACGAGCAGTACTTC. It codes for CAISEDSYEQYF.

In this sample, this clone turned up a few times. This chain links TRBV6-5 with TRBJ2-3; 7 bases match TRBD1. The J segment lost 0 bases and the V segment lost 4 bases, leaving 4 bases of the junction unmatched. The CDR3 sequence is 15 residues long. Germline V gene sequence: CDR1 MNHEY, CDR2 SVGAGI. The CDR3: CASSSIQGSTDTQYF. CDR3 DNA sequence: TGTGCCAGCAGTTCGATACAGGGGAGCACAGATACGCAGTATTTT.

The gene calls are TRBV13 and TRBJ2-5; D is unresolved. The J call may be incorrect, as the DNA end agrees better with TRBJ2-7. This CDR3 contains 11 residues. From germline, CDR1 is PRHDT and CDR2 FYEKMQ (reference sequence). The CDR3 DNA reads as TGTGCCAGCAGTCCAGGCGTCGAGCAGTACTTC. Translation gives CASSPGVEQYF.

There are a few counts of this clone. The gene calls are TRBV9 and TRBJ2-1; 10 bases are shared with TRBD2. V trimming: 2 bases; J trimming: 4 bases; junction bases outside the gene matches: 3. This CDR3 region has 15 residues. Germline V gene lookup returns CDR1 SGDLS and CDR2 YYNGEE. CDR3 sequence reads: CASSVSGGLYNEQFF. The CDR3 DNA follows: TGTGCCAGCAGCGTTAGCGGGGGGTTATACAATGAGCAGTTCTTC.